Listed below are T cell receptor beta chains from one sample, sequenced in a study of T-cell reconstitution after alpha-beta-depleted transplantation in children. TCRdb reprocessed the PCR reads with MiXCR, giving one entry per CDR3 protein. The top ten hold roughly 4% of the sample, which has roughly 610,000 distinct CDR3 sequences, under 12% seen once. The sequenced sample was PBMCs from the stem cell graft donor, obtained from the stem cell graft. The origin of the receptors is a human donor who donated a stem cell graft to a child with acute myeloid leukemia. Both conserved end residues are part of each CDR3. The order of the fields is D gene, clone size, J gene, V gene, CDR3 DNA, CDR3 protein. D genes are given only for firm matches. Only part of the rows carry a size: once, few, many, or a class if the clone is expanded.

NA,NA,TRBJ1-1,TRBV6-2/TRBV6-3,TGTGCCAGCAGTTACACAGCCAACACTGAAGCTTTCTTT,CASSYTANTEAFF
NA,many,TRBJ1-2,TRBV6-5,TGTGCCAGCAGTTACGGTGCCAGTCTGCTCTATGGCTACACCTTC,CASSYGASLLYGYTF
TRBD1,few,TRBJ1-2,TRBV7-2,TGTGCCAGCAGCTCGAGACAGGGATACGTCTATGGCTACACCTTC,CASSSRQGYVYGYTF
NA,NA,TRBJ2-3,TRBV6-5,TGTGCCAGCAGTTACTCGATCCCTGAGGGGGCAGATACGCAGTATTTT,CASSYSIPEGADTQYF
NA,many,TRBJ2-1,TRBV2,TGTGCCAGCAGTGGTGACCGAATGGAGCAGTTCTTC,CASSGDRMEQFF
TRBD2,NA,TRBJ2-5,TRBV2,TGTGCCAGCAGTGTGGGTAGCGGGAGGGACCAAGAGACCCAGTACTTC,CASSVGSGRDQETQYF
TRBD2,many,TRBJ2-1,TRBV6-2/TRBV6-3,TGTGCCAGCAGTTACCCCCTAGCGGGAGTTTTCTTC,CASSYPLAGVFF
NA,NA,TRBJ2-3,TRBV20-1,TGCAGTGCTAGAGGGGCTCCGGGAGCCCTCACAGATACGCAGTATTTT,CSARGAPGALTDTQYF
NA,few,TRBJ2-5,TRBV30,TGTGCCTGGAGTGTACCGGAGACCCAGTACTTC,CAWSVPETQYF
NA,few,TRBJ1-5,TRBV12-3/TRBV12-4,TGTGCCAGCAGTTTAATGGGGTCGAGCAATCAGCCCCAGCATTTT,CASSLMGSSNQPQHF
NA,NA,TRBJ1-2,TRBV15,TGTGCCACCAGCAGAGAAGAAGGGACGGAGAGCTACACCTTC,CATSREEGTESYTF
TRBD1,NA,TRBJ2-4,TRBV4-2,TGTGCCAGCAGCCGATATTCCGGGACAGGGGGTGAAAACATTCAGTACTTC,CASSRYSGTGGENIQYF
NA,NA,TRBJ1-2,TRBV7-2,TGTGCCAGCAGGCGGACAAGGGTGAGCGGCTACACCTTC,CASRRTRVSGYTF
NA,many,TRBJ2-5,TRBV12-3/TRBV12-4,TGTGCCAGCAGTTTACAGGGTACCCAGTACTTC,CASSLQGTQYF
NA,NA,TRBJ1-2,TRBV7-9,TGTGCCAGCAGCGCTCTAGGAGGTTCTAACTATGGCTACACCTTC,CASSALGGSNYGYTF
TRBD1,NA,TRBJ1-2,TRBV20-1,TGCAGTGCTCGACCATCAGGGGGGCGGTTGAACTATGGCTACACCTTC,CSARPSGGRLNYGYTF
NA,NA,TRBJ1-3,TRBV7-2,TGTGCCAGCAGCTTAGCCGATCGAGGAAACACCATATATTTT,CASSLADRGNTIYF
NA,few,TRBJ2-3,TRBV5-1,TGCGCCAGCAGCTCCGGAGGGGTTACAGATACGCAGTATTTT,CASSSGGVTDTQYF
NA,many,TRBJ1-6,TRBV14,TGTGCCAGCAGCCAAGTCCCCCTTTCGTCCCTCCACTTT,CASSQVPLSSLHF
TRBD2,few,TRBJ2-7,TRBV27,TGTGCCAGCAGTTTCCCACTAGCGGGGGCCTCCTACGAGCAGTACTTC,CASSFPLAGASYEQYF
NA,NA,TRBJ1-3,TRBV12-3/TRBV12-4,TGTGCCAGCGGTCGCGGAAACACCATATATTTT,CASGRGNTIYF
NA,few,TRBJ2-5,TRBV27,TGTGCCAGCAGTCCCCTCGGCGGGCCGAGGGAGACCCAGTACTTC,CASSPLGGPRETQYF
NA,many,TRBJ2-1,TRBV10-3,TGTGCCATCAGCCCTGAGCGGTCCTCCTACAATGAGCAGTTCTTC,CAISPERSSYNEQFF
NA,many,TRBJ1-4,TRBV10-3,TGTGCCACAACCGGGACACCACACCAAGGACTGTTTTTT,CATTGTPHQGLFF
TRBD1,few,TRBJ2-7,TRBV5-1,TGCGCCAGCAGCTCTGGGACAGAAGGCGAGCAGTACTTC,CASSSGTEGEQYF
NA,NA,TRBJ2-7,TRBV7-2,TGTGCCAGCAGCTTAGGAGGAACGTACGGCGAGCAGTACTTC,CASSLGGTYGEQYF
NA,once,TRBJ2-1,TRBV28,TGTGCCAGCAGTTTATCAAATAGTTTCCGCCCGATATACAATGAGCAGTTCTTC,CASSLSNSFRPIYNEQFF
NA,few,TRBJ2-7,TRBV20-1,TGCAGTGCTAGAGATCTCCTTCGCGGGAACGAGCAGTACTTC,CSARDLLRGNEQYF
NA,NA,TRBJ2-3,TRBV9,TGTGCCAGCAGCGTAGGGGGAGACACAGATACGCAGTATTTT,CASSVGGDTDTQYF
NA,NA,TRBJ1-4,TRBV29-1,TGCAGCGTTGAAGTCAACGGCGGAAAACTGTTTTTT,CSVEVNGGKLFF
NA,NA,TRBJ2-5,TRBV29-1,TGCAGCGTTGCCGATAGCGGCCAGACCCAGTACTTC,CSVADSGQTQYF
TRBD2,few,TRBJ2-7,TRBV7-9,TGTGCCAGCAGCTTAGGCGGACTAGCGGGAGTCCGCTACGAGCAGTACTTC,CASSLGGLAGVRYEQYF
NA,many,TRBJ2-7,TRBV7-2,TGTGCCAGCAGCACACAAAGGGGCGGGGAGCAGTACTTC,CASSTQRGGEQYF
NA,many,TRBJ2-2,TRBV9,TGTGCCAGCAGCGTACAGAGCGGTACAACCGGGGAGCTGTTTTTT,CASSVQSGTTGELFF
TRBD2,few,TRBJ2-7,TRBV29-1,TGCAGCGCGGGACTAGGACCCTACGAGCAGTACTTC,CSAGLGPYEQYF
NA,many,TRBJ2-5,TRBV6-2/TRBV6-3,TGTGCCAGCAGTTACCCCTCCGACCGCGACTTC,CASSYPSDRDF
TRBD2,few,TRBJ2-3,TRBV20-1,TGCAGTGCCGACCAGCGGGAGAGCACAGATACGCAGTATTTT,CSADQRESTDTQYF
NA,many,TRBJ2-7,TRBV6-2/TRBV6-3,TGTGCCAGCAGTTACCCCGGGATCTACGAGCAGTACTTC,CASSYPGIYEQYF
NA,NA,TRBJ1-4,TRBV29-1,TGCAGCGTTGTATGGGGGGGAAATGAAAAACTGTTTTTT,CSVVWGGNEKLFF
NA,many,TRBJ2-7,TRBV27,TGTGCCAGCAGTTTATATCCCGCGGGGCCCTACGAGCAGTACTTC,CASSLYPAGPYEQYF
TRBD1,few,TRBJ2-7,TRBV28,TGTGCCAGCAGTTTAACAGGGGGAGCAAGGAAGTACTTC,CASSLTGGARKYF
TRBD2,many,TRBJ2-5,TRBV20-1,TGCAGTGCTACTCCAGTTTTTTGGGCGGGGGGCGAGACCCAGTACTTC,CSATPVFWAGGETQYF
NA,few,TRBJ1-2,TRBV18,TGTGCCAGCTCACCACCGGGTGGAGTTGGTTTATTTAACTATGGCTACACCTTC,CASSPPGGVGLFNYGYTF
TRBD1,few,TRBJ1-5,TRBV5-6,TGTGCCAGCAGCAAAAACACCGGGACAGGGTCCAATCAGCCCCAGCATTTT,CASSKNTGTGSNQPQHF
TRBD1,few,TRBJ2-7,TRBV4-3,TGCGCCAGCAGCCTCGAGAGGGACAGGGGGCCGTTTAAGTCCTACGAGCAGTACTTC,CASSLERDRGPFKSYEQYF
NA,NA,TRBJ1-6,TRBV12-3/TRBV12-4,TGTGCCAGCAGCGTCCAGGGTTCTAATTCACCCCTCCACTTT,CASSVQGSNSPLHF
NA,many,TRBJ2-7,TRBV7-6,TGTGCCAGCAGCCCAAGCCGTTGGCGGAACGAGCAGTACTTC,CASSPSRWRNEQYF
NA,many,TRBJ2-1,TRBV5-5,TGTGCCAGCAGCTTCAACAGTCTGAGCGGCATGGATGAGCAGTTCTTC,CASSFNSLSGMDEQFF
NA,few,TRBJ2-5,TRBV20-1,TGCAGTGCTAGAGGGTCAGGGGAGACCCAGTACTTC,CSARGSGETQYF
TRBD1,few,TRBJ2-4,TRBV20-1,TGCAGTGCTGAACCGGGACAGGGGGCAGGAAACATTCAGTACTTC,CSAEPGQGAGNIQYF
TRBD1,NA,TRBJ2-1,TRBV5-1,TGCGCCAGCAGCACCGGGGACAGCTACAATGAGCAGTTCTTC,CASSTGDSYNEQFF
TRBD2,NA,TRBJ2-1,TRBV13,TGTGCCAGCAGACCCTGGGCGGGAGGTGCCCATGAGCAGTTCTTC,CASRPWAGGAHEQFF